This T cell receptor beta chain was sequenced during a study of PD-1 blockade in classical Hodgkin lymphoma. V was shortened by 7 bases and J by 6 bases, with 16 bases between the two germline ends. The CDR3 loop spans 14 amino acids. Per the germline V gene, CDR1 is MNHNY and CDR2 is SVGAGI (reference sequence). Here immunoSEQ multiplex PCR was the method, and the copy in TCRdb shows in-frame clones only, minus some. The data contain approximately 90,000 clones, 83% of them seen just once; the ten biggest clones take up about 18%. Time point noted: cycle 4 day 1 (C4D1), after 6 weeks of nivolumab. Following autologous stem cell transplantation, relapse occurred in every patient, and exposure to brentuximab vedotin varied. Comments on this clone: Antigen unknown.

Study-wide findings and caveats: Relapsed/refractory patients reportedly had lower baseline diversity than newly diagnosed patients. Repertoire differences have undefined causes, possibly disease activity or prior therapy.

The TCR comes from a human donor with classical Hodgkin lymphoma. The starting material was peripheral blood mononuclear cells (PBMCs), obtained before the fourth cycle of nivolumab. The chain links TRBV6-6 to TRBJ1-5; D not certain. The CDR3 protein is CASKRTDRGQPQHF. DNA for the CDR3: TGTGCCAGCAAAAGGACCGACCGGGGTCAGCCCCAGCATTTT.